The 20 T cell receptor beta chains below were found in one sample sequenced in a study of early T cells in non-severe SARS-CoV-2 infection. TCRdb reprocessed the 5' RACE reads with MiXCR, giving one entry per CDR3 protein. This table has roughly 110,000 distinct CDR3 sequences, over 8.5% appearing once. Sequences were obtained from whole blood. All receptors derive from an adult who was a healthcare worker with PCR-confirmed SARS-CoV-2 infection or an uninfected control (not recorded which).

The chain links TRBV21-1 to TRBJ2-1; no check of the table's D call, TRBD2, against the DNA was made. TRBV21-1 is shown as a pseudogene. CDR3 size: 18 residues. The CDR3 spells CASSSSLGVAGGPHEQFF. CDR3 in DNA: TGTGCCAGCAGCAGCTCCCTCGGGGTAGCGGGAGGGCCCCATGAGCAGTTCTTC.

CDR3 coding DNA: TGCAGTAGCACAGGGGTTGGGGTTGTGTCCGAGACCCAGTACTTC. Translation gives CSSTGVGVVSETQYF. V and J are TRBV20-1 and TRBJ2-5, with 7 bases aligning to TRBD1. The V gene's germline CDR1 is DFQATT and CDR2 SNEGSKA (reference sequence). The CDR3 is made up of 15 amino acids. The junction had 17 bases not matched to a gene; V was cut back by 8 bases and J by 5 bases.

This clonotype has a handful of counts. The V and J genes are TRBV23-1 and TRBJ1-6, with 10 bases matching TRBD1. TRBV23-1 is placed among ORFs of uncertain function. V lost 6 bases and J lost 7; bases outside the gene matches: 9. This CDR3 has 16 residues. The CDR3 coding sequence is TGCGCCAGCAGGTCAAACAGGGGACAGGGGAATTCACCCCTCCACTTT. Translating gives CASRSNRGQGNSPLHF.

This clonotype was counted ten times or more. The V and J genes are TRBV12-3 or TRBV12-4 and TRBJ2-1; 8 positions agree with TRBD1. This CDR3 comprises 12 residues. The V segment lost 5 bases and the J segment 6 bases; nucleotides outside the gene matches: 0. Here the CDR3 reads CASSTGGNEQFF. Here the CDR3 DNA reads TGTGCCAGCAGTACAGGGGGCAATGAGCAGTTCTTC.

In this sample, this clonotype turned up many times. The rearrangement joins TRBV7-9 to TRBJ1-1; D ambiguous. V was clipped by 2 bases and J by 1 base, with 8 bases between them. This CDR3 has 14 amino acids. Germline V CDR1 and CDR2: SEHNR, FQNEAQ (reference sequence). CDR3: CASSLLPGNTEAFF. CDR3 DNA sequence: TGTGCCAGCAGCTTATTGCCAGGGAACACTGAAGCTTTCTTT.

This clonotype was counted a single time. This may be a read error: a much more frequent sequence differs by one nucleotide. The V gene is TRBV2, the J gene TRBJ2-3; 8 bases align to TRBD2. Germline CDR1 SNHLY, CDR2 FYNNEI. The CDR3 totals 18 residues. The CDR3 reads CVSSEWVAGPTSADTQYF. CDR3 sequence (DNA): TGTGTCAGCAGTGAATGGGTGGCGGGCCCGACTAGCGCAGATACGCAGTATTTT.

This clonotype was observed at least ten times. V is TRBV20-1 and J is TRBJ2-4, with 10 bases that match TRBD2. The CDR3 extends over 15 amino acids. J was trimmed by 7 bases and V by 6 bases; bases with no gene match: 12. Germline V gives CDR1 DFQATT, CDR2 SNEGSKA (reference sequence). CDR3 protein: CSAVTSGTPVNIQYF. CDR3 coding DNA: TGCAGTGCAGTTACTAGCGGGACCCCAGTGAACATTCAGTACTTC.

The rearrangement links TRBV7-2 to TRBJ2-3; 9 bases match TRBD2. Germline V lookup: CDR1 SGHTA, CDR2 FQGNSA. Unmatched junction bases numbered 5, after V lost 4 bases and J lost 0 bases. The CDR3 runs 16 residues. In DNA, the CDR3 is TGTGCCAGCAGCTCAACTAGCGGGCTTAGCACAGATACGCAGTATTTT. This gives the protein CASSSTSGLSTDTQYF. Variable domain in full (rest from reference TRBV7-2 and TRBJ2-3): GAGVSQSPSNKVTEKGKDVELRCDPISGHTALYWYRQSLGQGLEFLIYFQGNSAPDKSGLPSDRFSAERTGGSVSTLTIQRTQQEDSAVYLCASSSTSGLSTDTQYFGPGTRLTVL.

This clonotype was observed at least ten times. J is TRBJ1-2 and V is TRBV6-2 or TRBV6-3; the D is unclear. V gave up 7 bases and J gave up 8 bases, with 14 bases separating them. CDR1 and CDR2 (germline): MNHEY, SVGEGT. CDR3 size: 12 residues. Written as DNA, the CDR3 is TGTGCCAGCAAAGACCCTCTTGGGGGCTACACCTTC. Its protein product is CASKDPLGGYTF.

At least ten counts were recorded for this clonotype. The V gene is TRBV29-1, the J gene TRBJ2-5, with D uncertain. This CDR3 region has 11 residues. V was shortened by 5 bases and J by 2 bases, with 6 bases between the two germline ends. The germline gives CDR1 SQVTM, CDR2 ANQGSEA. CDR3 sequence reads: CSVSPQETQYF. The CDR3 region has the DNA TGCAGCGTTAGTCCGCAAGAGACCCAGTACTTC.

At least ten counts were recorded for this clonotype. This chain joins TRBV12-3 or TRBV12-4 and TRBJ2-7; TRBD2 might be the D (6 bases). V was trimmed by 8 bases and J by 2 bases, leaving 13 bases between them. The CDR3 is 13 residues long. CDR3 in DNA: TGTGCCAGCTGTTCGGGGGACGCCTACGAGCAGTACTTC. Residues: CASCSGDAYEQYF.

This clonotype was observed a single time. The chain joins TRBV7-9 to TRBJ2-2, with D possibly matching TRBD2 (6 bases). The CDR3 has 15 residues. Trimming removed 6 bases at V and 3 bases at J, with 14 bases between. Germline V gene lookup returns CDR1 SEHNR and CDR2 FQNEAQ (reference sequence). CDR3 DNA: TGTGCCAGCAGTAAAGGATGGGGGGACACCGGGGAGCTGTTTTTT. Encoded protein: CASSKGWGDTGELFF.

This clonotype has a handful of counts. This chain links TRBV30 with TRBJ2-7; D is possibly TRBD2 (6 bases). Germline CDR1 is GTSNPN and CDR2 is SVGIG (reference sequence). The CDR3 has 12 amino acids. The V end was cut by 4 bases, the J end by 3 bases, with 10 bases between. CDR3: CAWTPGSYEQYF. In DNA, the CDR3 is TGTGCCTGGACCCCCGGGAGCTACGAGCAGTACTTC.

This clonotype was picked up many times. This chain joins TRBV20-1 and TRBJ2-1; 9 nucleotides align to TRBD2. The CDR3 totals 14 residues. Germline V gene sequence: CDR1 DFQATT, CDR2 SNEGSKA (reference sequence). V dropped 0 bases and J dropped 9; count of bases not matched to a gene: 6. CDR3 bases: TGCAGTGCTAGAGATGGCCAGCGGGAGGTTGAGCAGTTCTTC. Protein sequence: CSARDGQREVEQFF.

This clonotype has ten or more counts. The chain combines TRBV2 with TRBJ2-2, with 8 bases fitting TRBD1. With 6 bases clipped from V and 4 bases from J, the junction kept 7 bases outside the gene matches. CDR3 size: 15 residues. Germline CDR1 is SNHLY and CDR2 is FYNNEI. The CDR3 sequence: CASSTRTGRTGELFF. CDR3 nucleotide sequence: TGTGCCAGCAGCACAAGGACAGGGCGCACCGGGGAGCTGTTTTTT.

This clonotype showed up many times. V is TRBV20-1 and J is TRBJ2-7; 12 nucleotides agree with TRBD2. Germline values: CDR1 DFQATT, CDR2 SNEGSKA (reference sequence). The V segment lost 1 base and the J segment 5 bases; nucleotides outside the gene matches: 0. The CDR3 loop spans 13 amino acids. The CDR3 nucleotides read TGCAGTGCTAGAGGACTAGCGGGGGACGAGCAGTACTTC. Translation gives CSARGLAGDEQYF.

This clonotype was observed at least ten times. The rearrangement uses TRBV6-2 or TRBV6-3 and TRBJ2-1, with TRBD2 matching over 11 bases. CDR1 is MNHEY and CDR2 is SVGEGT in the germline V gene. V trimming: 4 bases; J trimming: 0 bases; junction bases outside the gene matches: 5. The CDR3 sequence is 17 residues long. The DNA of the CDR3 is TGTGCCAGCAGTTTGGCTAGCGGGGGGAGCTCCTACAATGAGCAGTTCTTC. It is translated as CASSLASGGSSYNEQFF.

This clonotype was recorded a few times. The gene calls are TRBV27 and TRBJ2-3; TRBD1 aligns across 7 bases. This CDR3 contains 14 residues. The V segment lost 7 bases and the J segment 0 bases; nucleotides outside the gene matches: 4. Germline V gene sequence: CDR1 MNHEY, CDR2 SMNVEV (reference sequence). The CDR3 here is CASTWDRSTDTQYF. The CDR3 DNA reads TGTGCCAGCACGTGGGACAGAAGCACAGATACGCAGTATTTT.

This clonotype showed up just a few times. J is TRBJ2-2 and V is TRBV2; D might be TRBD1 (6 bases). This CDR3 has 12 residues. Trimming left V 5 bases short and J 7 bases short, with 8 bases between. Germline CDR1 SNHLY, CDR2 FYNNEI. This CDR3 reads CASSRDIGELFF. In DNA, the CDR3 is TGTGCCAGCAGTAGGGACATCGGGGAGCTGTTTTTT.

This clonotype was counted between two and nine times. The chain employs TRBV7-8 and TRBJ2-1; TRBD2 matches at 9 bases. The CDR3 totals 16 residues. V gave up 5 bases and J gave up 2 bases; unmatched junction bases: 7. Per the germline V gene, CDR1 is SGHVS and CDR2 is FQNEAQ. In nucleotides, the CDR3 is TGTGCCAGCAGCCCAAATAGCGGGAGAGCCTACAATGAGCAGTTCTTC. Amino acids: CASSPNSGRAYNEQFF.